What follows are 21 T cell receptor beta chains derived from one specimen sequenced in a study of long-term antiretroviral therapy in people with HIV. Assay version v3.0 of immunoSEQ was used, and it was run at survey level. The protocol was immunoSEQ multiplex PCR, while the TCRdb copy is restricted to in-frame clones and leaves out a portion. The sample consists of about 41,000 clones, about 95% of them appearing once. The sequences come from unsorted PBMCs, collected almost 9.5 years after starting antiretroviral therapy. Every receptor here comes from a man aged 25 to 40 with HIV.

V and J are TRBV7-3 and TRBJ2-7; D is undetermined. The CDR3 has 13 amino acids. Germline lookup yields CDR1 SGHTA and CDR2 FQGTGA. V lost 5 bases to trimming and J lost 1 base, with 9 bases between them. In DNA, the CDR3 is TGTGCCAGCAGCCCGACATCTTCCTACGAGCAGTACGTC. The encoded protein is CASSPTSSYEQYV.

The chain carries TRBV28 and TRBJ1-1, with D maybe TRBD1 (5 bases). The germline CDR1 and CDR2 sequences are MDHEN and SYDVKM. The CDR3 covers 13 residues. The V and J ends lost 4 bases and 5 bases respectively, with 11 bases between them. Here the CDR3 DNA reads TGTGCCAGCAGTTCGGCAGGGAAAACTGAAGCTTTCTTT. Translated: CASSSAGKTEAFF.

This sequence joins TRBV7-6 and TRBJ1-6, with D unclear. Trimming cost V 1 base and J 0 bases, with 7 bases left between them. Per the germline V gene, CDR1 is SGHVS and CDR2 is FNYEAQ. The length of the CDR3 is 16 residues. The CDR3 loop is CASSLGADSYNSPLHF. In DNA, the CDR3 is TGTGCCAGCAGCTTAGGGGCGGACTCCTATAATTCACCCCTCCACTTT.

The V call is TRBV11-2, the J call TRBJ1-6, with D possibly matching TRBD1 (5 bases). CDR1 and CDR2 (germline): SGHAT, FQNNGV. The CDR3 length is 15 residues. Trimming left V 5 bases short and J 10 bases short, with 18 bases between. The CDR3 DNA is TGTGCCAGCAGCCCTACCGGGGGGTATAGGTCACCCCTCCACTTT. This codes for CASSPTGGYRSPLHF.

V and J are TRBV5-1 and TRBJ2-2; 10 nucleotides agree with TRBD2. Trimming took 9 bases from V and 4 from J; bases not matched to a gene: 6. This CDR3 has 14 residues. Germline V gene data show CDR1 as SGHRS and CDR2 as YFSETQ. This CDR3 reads CATQPSGSTGELFF. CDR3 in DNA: TGCGCCACCCAACCTAGCGGGAGCACCGGGGAGCTGTTTTTT.

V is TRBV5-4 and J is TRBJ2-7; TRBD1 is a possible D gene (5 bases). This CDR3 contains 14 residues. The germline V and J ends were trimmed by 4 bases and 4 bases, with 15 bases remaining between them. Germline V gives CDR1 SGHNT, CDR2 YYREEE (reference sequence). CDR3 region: CASSPDRVPYEQYF. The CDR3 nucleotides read TGTGCCAGCAGCCCCGACAGAGTTCCATACGAGCAGTACTTC.

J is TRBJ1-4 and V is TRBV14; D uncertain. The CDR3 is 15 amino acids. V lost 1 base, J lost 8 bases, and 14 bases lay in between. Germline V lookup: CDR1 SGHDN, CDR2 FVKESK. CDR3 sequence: CASSQAGDWLEKLFF. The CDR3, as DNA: TGTGCCAGCAGCCAAGCCGGGGATTGGTTAGAAAAACTGTTTTTT.

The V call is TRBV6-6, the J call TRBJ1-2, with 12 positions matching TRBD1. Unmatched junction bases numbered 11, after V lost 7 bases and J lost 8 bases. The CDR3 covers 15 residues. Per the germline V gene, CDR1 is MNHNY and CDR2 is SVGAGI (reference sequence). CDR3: CASIYGGQGAFGYTF. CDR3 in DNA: TGTGCCAGCATCTACGGGGGACAGGGGGCGTTCGGCTACACCTTC.

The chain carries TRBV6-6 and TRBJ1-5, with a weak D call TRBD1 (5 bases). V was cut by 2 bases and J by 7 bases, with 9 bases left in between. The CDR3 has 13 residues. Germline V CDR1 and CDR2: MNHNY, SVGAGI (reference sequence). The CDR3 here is CASSYRGGQPQHF. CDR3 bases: TGTGCCAGCAGTTACAGGGGTGGCCAGCCCCAGCATTTT.

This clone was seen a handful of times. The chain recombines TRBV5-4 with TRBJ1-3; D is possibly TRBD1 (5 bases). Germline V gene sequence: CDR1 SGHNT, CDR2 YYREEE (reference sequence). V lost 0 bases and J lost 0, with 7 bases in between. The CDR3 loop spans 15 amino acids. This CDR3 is CASSLVGTSGNTIYF. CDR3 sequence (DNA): TGTGCCAGCAGCTTGGTGGGGACCTCTGGAAACACCATATATTTT. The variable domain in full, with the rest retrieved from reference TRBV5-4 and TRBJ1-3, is ETGVTQSPTHLIKTRGQQVTLRCSSQSGHNTVSWYQQALGQGPQFIFQYYREEENGRGNFPPRFSGLQFPNYSSELNVNALELDDSALYLCASSLVGTSGNTIYFGEGSWLTVV.

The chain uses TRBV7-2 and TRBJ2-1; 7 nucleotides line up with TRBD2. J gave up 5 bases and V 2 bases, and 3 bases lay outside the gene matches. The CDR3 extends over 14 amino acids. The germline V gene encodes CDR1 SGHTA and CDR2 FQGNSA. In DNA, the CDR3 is TGTGCCAGCAGCTTATGGACTAGAGACAATGAGCAGTTCTTC. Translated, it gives CASSLWTRDNEQFF.

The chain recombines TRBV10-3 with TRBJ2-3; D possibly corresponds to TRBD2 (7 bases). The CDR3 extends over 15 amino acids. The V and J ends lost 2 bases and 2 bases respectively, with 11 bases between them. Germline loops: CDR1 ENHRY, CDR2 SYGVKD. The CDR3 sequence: CAISEEGGITDTQYF. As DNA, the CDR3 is TGTGCCATCAGTGAGGAGGGGGGGATCACAGATACGCAGTATTTT.

The CDR3 here is CASKGRNQPQHF. CDR3 coding DNA: TGTGCCAGCAAGGGTCGCAATCAGCCCCAGCATTTT. The chain links TRBV2 to TRBJ1-5; D remains unclear. Germline CDR1 and CDR2: SNHLY and FYNNEI. The V end was cut by 7 bases, the J end by 2 bases, with 6 bases between. The CDR3 length is 12 residues.

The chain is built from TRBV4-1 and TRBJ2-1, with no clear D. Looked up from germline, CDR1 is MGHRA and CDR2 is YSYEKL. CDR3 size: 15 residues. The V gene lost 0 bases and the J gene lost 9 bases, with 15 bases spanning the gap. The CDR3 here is CASSQEGTASGEQFF. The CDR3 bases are TGCGCCAGCAGCCAAGAGGGCACCGCCTCCGGTGAGCAGTTCTTC.

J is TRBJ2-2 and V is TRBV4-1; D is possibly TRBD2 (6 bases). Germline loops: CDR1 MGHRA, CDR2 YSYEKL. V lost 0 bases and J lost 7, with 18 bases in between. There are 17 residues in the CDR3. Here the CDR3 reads CASSQDHRRDFFGELFF. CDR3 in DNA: TGCGCCAGCAGCCAAGATCATCGACGGGACTTCTTCGGGGAGCTGTTTTTT.

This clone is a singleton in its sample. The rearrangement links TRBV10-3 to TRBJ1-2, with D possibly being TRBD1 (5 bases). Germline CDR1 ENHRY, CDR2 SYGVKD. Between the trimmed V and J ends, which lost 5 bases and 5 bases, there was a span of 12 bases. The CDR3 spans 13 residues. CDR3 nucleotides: TGTGCCATCAGTAGGGACGGGGAATATGGCTACACCTTC. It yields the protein CAISRDGEYGYTF.

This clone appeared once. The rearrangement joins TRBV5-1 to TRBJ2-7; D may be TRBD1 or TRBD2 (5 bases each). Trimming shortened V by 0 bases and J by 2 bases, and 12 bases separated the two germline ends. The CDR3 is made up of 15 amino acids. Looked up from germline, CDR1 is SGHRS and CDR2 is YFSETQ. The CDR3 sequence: CASSLAGDGPYEQYF. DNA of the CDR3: TGCGCCAGCAGCTTGGCCGGGGACGGTCCCTACGAGCAGTACTTC.

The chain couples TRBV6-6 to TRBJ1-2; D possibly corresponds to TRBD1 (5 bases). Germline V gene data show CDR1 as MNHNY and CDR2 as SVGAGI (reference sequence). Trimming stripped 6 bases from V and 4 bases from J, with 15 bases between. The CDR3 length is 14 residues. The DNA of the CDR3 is TGTGCCAGCAGGGTCGCTCCAGGGCTCTATGGCTACACCTTC. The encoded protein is CASRVAPGLYGYTF.

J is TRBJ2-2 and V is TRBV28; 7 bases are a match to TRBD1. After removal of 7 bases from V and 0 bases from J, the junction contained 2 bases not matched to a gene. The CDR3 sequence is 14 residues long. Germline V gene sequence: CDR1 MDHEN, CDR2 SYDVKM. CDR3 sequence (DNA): TGTGCCAGCAAGGGGACAGCGAACACCGGGGAGCTGTTTTTT. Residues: CASKGTANTGELFF.

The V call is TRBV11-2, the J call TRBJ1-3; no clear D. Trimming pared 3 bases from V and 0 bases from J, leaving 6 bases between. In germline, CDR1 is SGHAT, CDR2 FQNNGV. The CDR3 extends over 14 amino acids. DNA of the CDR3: TGTGCCAGCAGCTTGGGGTTCTCTGGAAACACCATATATTTT. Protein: CASSLGFSGNTIYF. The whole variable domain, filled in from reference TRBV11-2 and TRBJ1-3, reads EAGVAQSPRYKIIEKRQSVAFWCNPISGHATLYWYQQILGQGPKLLIQFQNNGVVDDSQLPKDRFSAERLKGVDSTLKIQPAKLEDSAVYLCASSLGFSGNTIYFGEGSWLTVV.

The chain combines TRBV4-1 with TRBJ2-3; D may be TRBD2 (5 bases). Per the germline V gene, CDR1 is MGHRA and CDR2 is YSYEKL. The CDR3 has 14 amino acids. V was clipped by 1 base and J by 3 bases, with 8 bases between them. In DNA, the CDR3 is TGCGCCAGCAGCCAAGCTGAGGGAACAGATACGCAGTATTTT. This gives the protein CASSQAEGTDTQYF.